This T cell receptor beta chain is from a study of CD8 T cells in ankylosing spondylitis. Study observations and caveats: The study identified a TCR beta motif of under ten highly homologous variants that appeared characteristic of ankylosing spondylitis blood.

CDR1 and CDR2 (germline): MNHNS, SASEGT. CDR3 length equals 16 residues. Deletions cut 7 bases from V and 0 bases from J, with 13 bases between. Researchers built TCR beta libraries using quantitative 5'-RACE with molecular barcodes. A single record per CDR3 protein comes from TCRdb applying MiXCR to the 5' RACE reads. The sample includes about 240,000 distinct CDR3 sequences, around 10% of them seen just once. This clonotype was detected only a few times. Antigen: not known. J is TRBJ2-6 and V is TRBV6-1, with D possibly matching TRBD2 (5 bases). The clonotype comes from a male donor with ankylosing spondylitis or in good health (not recorded which). The specimen sequenced was blood, either unsorted or a sorted T cell fraction (not recorded which). CDR3 in amino acids: CASTRGLISGANVLTF. Here the CDR3 DNA reads TGTGCCAGCACCCGCGGACTGATCTCTGGGGCCAACGTCCTGACTTTC.